This T cell receptor beta chain originates from a study of cytomegalovirus exposure and HLA in healthy donors. Losses at the gene ends were 4 bases for V and 5 bases for J; bases not matched to a gene: 7. The CDR3 runs to 15 residues. The germline gives CDR1 MGHRA, CDR2 YSYEKL. PCR employed 60 Vbeta and 13 Jbeta primers. Sequencing was performed with immunoSEQ multiplex PCR; in TCRdb, only in-frame clones are kept and a portion is missing. The sample has 150,000 to 200,000 clones, around 72% seen once. The TCR sequence derives from a woman in her forties in good health and CMV-seropositive. The sample was PBMCs. The chain links TRBV4-1 to TRBJ2-3; 9 nucleotides match TRBD1. The CDR3 DNA is TGCGCCAGCAGCCCCGGGACAGGGTCCAAAGATACGCAGTATTTT. Residues: CASSPGTGSKDTQYF.